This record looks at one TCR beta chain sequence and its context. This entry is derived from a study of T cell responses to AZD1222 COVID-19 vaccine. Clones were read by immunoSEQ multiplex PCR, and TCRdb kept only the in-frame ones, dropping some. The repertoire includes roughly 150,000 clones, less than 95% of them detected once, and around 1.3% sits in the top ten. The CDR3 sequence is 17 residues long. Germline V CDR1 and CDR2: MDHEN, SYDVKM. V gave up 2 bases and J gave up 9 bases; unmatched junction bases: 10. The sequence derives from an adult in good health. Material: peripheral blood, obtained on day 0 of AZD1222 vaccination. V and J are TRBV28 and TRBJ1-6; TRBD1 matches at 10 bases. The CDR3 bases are TGTGCCAGCAGTTTAGCCGAGGGACAGGGGAAAGGTTCACCCCTCCACTTT. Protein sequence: CASSLAEGQGKGSPLHF.